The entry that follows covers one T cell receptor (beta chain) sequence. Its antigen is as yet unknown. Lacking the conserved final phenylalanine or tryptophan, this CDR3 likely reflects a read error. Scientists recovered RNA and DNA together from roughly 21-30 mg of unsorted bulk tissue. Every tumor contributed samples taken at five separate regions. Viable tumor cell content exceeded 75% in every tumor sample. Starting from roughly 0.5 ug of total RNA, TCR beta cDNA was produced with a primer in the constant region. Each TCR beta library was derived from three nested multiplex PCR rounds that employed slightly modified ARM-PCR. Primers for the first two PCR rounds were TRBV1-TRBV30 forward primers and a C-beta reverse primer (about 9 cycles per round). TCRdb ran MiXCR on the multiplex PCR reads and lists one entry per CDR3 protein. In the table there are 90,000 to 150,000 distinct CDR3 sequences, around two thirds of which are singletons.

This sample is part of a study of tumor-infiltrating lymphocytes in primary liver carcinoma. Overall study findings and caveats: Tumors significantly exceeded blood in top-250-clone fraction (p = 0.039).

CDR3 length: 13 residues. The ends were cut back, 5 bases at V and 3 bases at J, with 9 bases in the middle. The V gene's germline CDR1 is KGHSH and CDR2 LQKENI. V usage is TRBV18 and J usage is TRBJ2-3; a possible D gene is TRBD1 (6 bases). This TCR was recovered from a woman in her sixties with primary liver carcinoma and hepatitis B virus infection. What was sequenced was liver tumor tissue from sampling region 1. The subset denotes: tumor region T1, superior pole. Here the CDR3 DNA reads TGTGCCAGCTCAGGTCAGGGGACAGATACGCAGTATTCT. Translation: CASSGQGTDTQYS.